Below are 26 T cell receptor beta chains sequenced from a single sample in a study of T cell repertoires in cytomegalovirus infection. TCRdb analysed the reads with MiXCR anew, one entry per CDR3 protein. Counted here are 510,000 or so distinct CDR3 sequences, 26% occurring once; the ten biggest clones make up around 13%. The source material was PBMCs. These receptors were obtained from a human donor in good health (CMV status not recorded). Some clones in this sample may be carry-over from other donors' samples.

The V and J genes are TRBV6-5 and TRBJ2-1, with TRBD2 matching over 8 bases. The germline V gene encodes CDR1 MNHEY and CDR2 SVGAGI. The V gene end was trimmed by 4 bases and the J gene end by 8 bases; junction bases not matched to a gene: 10. The CDR3 spans 15 residues. The CDR3 sequence: CASSLAGTGIHEQFF. DNA for the CDR3: TGTGCCAGCAGTTTAGCGGGAACGGGGATTCATGAGCAGTTCTTC.

This clonotype was detected a few times. The rearrangement joins TRBV20-1 to TRBJ2-2; D is perhaps TRBD1 (5 bases). The CDR3 loop spans 14 amino acids. The V end lost 5 bases, the J end lost 0 bases, and 10 bases lay between the germline ends. Germline-derived CDR1 and CDR2 are DFQATT and SNEGSKA (reference sequence). Here the CDR3 DNA reads TGCAGTGCTCAAAAGGGGTCGAACACCGGGGAGCTGTTTTTT. Protein: CSAQKGSNTGELFF.

The chain joins TRBV15 to TRBJ2-3; tentatively, D is TRBD2 (6 bases). In germline, CDR1 is LNHNV, CDR2 YYDKDF (reference sequence). The CDR3 consists of 16 residues. V lost 6 bases and J 3 bases, leaving 19 bases between the germline ends. CDR3 protein: CATRSVGGLRTDTQYF. The DNA of the CDR3 is TGTGCCACCAGGTCGGTGGGGGGATTGCGGACAGATACGCAGTATTTT.

In its sample, this clonotype was seen a few times. The chain has TRBV2 and TRBJ1-5; D remains unclear. Per the germline V gene, CDR1 is SNHLY and CDR2 is FYNNEI. The V end was cut by 1 base, the J end by 3 bases, with 10 bases between. This CDR3 is built from 15 residues. The CDR3 DNA follows: TGTGCCAGCAGTGAAGGGAACAGATTCAATCAGCCCCAGCATTTT. Protein product: CASSEGNRFNQPQHF.

This clonotype occurred a few times. The chain recombines TRBV20-1 with TRBJ2-1; unclear D gene. The CDR3 has 13 amino acids. V was cut by 3 bases and J by 3 bases, with 9 bases left in between. Germline V lookup: CDR1 DFQATT, CDR2 SNEGSKA (reference sequence). The CDR3 region is CSAREGSYNEQFF. The CDR3, as DNA: TGCAGTGCTAGGGAAGGTAGCTACAATGAGCAGTTCTTC.

A few counts support this clonotype. J is TRBJ2-1 and V is TRBV7-6; TRBD1 agrees at 8 bases. The germline gives CDR1 SGHVS, CDR2 FNYEAQ. The CDR3 consists of 19 residues. The V and J ends lost 5 bases and 9 bases, in that order; junction bases with no gene match: 24. The CDR3 DNA reads TGTGCCAGCAGCCCCAACCCCACCTCCGGGACAGGTTTGTCTCGTGAGCAGTTCTTC. Encoded protein: CASSPNPTSGTGLSREQFF.

The chain joins TRBV30 to TRBJ2-3; D remains unclear. This CDR3 has 13 residues. Germline CDR1 is GTSNPN and CDR2 is SVGIG (reference sequence). Trimming shortened V by 0 bases and J by 4 bases, and 8 bases separated the two germline ends. CDR3 amino acids: CAWSVRISDTQYF. The CDR3 DNA is TGTGCCTGGAGTGTAAGGATTTCAGATACGCAGTATTTT. The full variable domain, with the rest looked up from reference TRBV30 and TRBJ2-3, is SQTIHQWPATLVQPVGSPLSLECTVEGTSNPNLYWYRQAAGRGLQLLFYSVGIGQISSEVPQNLSASRPQDRQFILSSKKLLLSDSGFYLCAWSVRISDTQYFGPGTRLTVL.

This chain joins TRBV12-3 or TRBV12-4 and TRBJ1-4; D remains ambiguous. The V end was cut by 7 bases, the J end by 0 bases, with 12 bases between. This CDR3 is built from 15 residues. CDR3 protein: CASTGEEATNEKLFF. The CDR3 region has the DNA TGTGCCAGCACCGGGGAGGAGGCAACTAATGAAAAACTGTTTTTT.

This clonotype was found a few times. The chain links TRBV27 to TRBJ2-7, with D perhaps TRBD1 or TRBD2 (6 bases each). CDR3 length: 13 amino acids. The germline CDR1 and CDR2 sequences are MNHEY and SMNVEV (reference sequence). The V end was cut by 5 bases, the J end by 5 bases, with 13 bases between. The chain's CDR3 is CASSRQEGNEQYF. CDR3 DNA sequence: TGTGCCAGCAGTCGACAGGAGGGGAACGAGCAGTACTTC.

The chain recombines TRBV28 with TRBJ1-2; D call uncertain. V was clipped by 5 bases and J by 6 bases, with 16 bases between them. The CDR3 sequence is 14 residues long. Germline lookup yields CDR1 MDHEN and CDR2 SYDVKM. CDR3 nucleotides: TGTGCCAGCAGTCTCCGGACTGATTATCATGGCTACACCTTC. It is translated as CASSLRTDYHGYTF.

In its sample, this clonotype was seen a few times. The chain joins TRBV6-2 or TRBV6-3 to TRBJ2-3; TRBD2 matches at 7 bases. Germline CDR1 MNHEY, CDR2 SVGEGT. The CDR3 has 17 amino acids. V lost 0 bases to trimming and J lost 6 bases; unmatched junction nucleotides: 12. CDR3 nucleotide sequence: TGTGCCAGCAGTTACTCCCAAATCTCGCGGGAGATGGATACGCAGTATTTT. Encoded protein: CASSYSQISREMDTQYF.

This clonotype has a handful of counts. This rearrangement joins TRBV10-3 to TRBJ2-7; D remains ambiguous. Germline V gives CDR1 ENHRY, CDR2 SYGVKD. The CDR3 sequence is 14 residues long. Trimming left V 4 bases short and J 3 bases short, with 13 bases between. CDR3 protein: CAISGLGIYYEQYF. The CDR3 bases are TGTGCCATCAGTGGATTGGGAATCTACTACGAGCAGTACTTC.

In this sample, this clonotype turned up many times. The chain recombines TRBV7-2 with TRBJ2-2; perhaps TRBD1 as D (7 bases). V was clipped by 2 bases and J by 5 bases, with 12 bases between them. In germline, CDR1 is SGHTA, CDR2 FQGNSA. CDR3 size: 15 residues. CDR3 sequence: CASSLPRGRTGELFF. The CDR3 nucleotides read TGTGCCAGCAGCTTACCCAGGGGGAGGACCGGGGAGCTGTTTTTT.

This clonotype was seen ten or more times. This chain connects TRBV7-2 to TRBJ2-3; D is uncertain. The length of the CDR3 is 13 residues. The germline gives CDR1 SGHTA, CDR2 FQGNSA. The V and J ends lost 6 bases and 0 bases respectively, with 7 bases between them. CDR3 amino acids: CASSATSTDTQYF. CDR3 DNA sequence: TGTGCCAGCAGTGCCACTAGCACAGATACGCAGTATTTT. Filled out from reference TRBV7-2 and TRBJ2-3, the complete variable domain reads GAGVSQSPSNKVTEKGKDVELRCDPISGHTALYWYRQSLGQGLEFLIYFQGNSAPDKSGLPSDRFSAERTGGSVSTLTIQRTQQEDSAVYLCASSATSTDTQYFGPGTRLTVL.

The chain has TRBV7-6 and TRBJ1-6; weak D call: TRBD1 (5 bases). CDR1 is SGHVS and CDR2 is FNYEAQ in the germline V gene. With 1 base removed from V and 10 bases from J, the gap between germline ends came to 11 bases. The CDR3 is 14 amino acids. This CDR3 is CASSLEGLVSPLHF. CDR3 in DNA: TGTGCCAGCAGCTTAGAGGGGTTGGTCTCACCCCTCCACTTT.

This clonotype has a handful of counts. V gene TRBV19 combines with J gene TRBJ1-1; D is unclear. CDR1 is LNHDA and CDR2 is SQIVND in the germline V gene (reference sequence). This CDR3 has 15 residues. V was shortened by 3 bases and J by 3 bases, with 14 bases between the two germline ends. The CDR3 sequence: CASSIGRGKDTEAFF. The CDR3 region has the DNA TGTGCCAGTAGTATTGGGCGGGGTAAGGACACTGAAGCTTTCTTT.

This clonotype was seen at least ten times. The chain employs TRBV6-7 and TRBJ2-1, with 8 bases that match TRBD2. TRBV6-7 is marked as an open reading frame, function uncertain. The CDR3 consists of 16 residues. Trimming cost V 5 bases and J 1 base; bases outside gene matches: 7. CDR3 in amino acids: CASSNREGRSYNEQFF. In DNA, the CDR3 is TGTGCCAGCAGTAACCGGGAGGGCCGTTCCTACAATGAGCAGTTCTTC.

V is TRBV6-6 and J is TRBJ2-4, with 14 bases identical to TRBD2. CDR1 and CDR2 from the germline V gene are MNHNY and SVGAGI (reference sequence). The ends lost 5 bases at V and 0 bases at J; junction bases unmatched: 6. This CDR3 has 18 residues. In DNA form, the CDR3 reads TGTGCCAGCAGTACCCGGACTAGCGGGAGGTTAGCCAAAAACATTCAGTACTTC. It encodes CASSTRTSGRLAKNIQYF.

The rearrangement joins TRBV5-6 to TRBJ2-1; D possibly uses TRBD1 or TRBD2 (7 bases each). The CDR3 loop spans 15 amino acids. Trimming removed 2 bases from V and 5 bases from J, with 14 bases in between. Germline CDR1 SGHDT, CDR2 YYEEEE. The CDR3 sequence is CASSFIRGGDNEQFF. In DNA, the CDR3 is TGTGCCAGCAGCTTCATCAGGGGGGGAGACAATGAGCAGTTCTTC.

This clonotype was recorded at least ten times. The V and J genes are TRBV7-2 and TRBJ2-4, with 11 bases fitting TRBD1. V shed 4 bases, J shed 8 bases, and the junction held 7 bases outside the gene matches. CDR1 is SGHTA, CDR2 FQGNSA, per germline. The CDR3 spans 15 residues. CDR3 amino acids: CASSWRTGGKDIQYF. In DNA, the CDR3 is TGTGCCAGCAGCTGGCGGACAGGGGGCAAGGACATTCAGTACTTC.

This clonotype was seen a handful of times. The chain carries TRBV12-3 or TRBV12-4 and TRBJ2-1, with D possibly TRBD1 on 6 matching bases. V was clipped by 5 bases and J by 7 bases, with 9 bases between them. The CDR3 extends over 12 amino acids. The CDR3 DNA sequence: TGTGCCAGCAGTACAGGGAGAAATGAGCAGTTCTTC. Protein sequence: CASSTGRNEQFF.

This clonotype was seen once. This sequence joins TRBV4-1 and TRBJ2-3; 7 nucleotides align to TRBD2. Trimming cost V 0 bases and J 0 bases; bases outside gene matches: 9. Germline CDR1 reads MGHRA; CDR2 reads YSYEKL. The CDR3 length is 18 residues. CDR3 protein: CASSQDFIGSGSTDTQYF. The CDR3, as DNA: TGCGCCAGCAGCCAAGATTTTATAGGTAGCGGGAGCACAGATACGCAGTATTTT.

This clonotype has more than one count but fewer than ten. V and J are TRBV28 and TRBJ2-7; 10 positions agree with TRBD2. Germline V gene lookup returns CDR1 MDHEN and CDR2 SYDVKM. The CDR3 is made up of 15 amino acids. Germline trimming cut 6 bases from V and 10 bases from J; bases unmatched to any gene: 15. The CDR3, as DNA: TGTGCCAGCAGCTATCCGCTAGCGGGGGATATTCGACAGTACTTC. Translating gives CASSYPLAGDIRQYF.

This clonotype was detected a few times. The gene calls are TRBV4-1 and TRBJ1-1, with no clear D. The CDR3 sequence is 15 residues long. CDR1 is MGHRA and CDR2 is YSYEKL in the germline V gene. Trimming removed 0 bases from V and 0 bases from J, with 8 bases in between. CDR3 sequence: CASSQDGRLNTEAFF. CDR3 sequence (DNA): TGCGCCAGCAGCCAAGATGGCAGATTGAACACTGAAGCTTTCTTT.

The sample holds many counts of this clonotype. V is TRBV11-2 and J is TRBJ2-1; TRBD2 might be the D (5 bases). Trimming removed 3 bases from V and 10 bases from J, with 10 bases in between. Germline-derived CDR1 and CDR2 are SGHAT and FQNNGV. The CDR3 loop spans 12 amino acids. Written as DNA, the CDR3 is TGTGCCAGCAGCTTTGGAGGTCGGGAGCAGTTCTTC. Translation: CASSFGGREQFF.

The rearrangement links TRBV20-1 to TRBJ2-5, with 9 bases that match TRBD1. The trim removed 5 bases at V and 4 bases at J, leaving 11 bases unmatched. This CDR3 has 15 amino acids. CDR1 and CDR2 from the germline V gene are DFQATT and SNEGSKA (reference sequence). CDR3 coding DNA: TGCAGTGCTCAGACAAGAATGGGACAGGGAGAGACCCAGTACTTC. Protein product: CSAQTRMGQGETQYF.